The sequence of this T cell receptor beta chain was determined in a study of blood T cell repertoires in COVID-19. This CDR3 has 14 amino acids. From germline, CDR1 is PRHDT and CDR2 FYEKMQ (reference sequence). J was trimmed by 3 bases and V by 7 bases; bases with no gene match: 6. This clone was counted a single time. Source study methods: Reference gene primers were amplified, and this amplification served to estimate nucleated cell counts. Method: immunoSEQ multiplex PCR; TCRdb's copy keeps in-frame clones and lacks some. V, J and clone size reflect that table, while D and trimming were determined from the DNA. The data contain about 350,000 clones, 70% to 90% of them seen just once; the ten biggest clones take up about 5.4%.

The receptor comes from a woman in her 30s who had recovered from COVID-19. V gene TRBV13 combines with J gene TRBJ2-3; 8 nucleotides align to TRBD2. Material: PBMCs or T cells enriched from blood (not recorded which). CDR3 sequence reads: CASNDGGATDTQYF. Here the CDR3 DNA reads TGTGCCAGCAACGACGGGGGGGCGACAGATACGCAGTATTTT.